Following are 12 T cell receptor beta chains from one sample sequenced in a study of neurological immune-mediated disorders. TCRdb used MiXCR to reprocess the 5' RACE reads, holding one entry per CDR3 protein. This sample has just under 45,000 distinct CDR3 sequences; roughly an eighth occur once, and the top ten carry 1.3%. Sequencing was done on a sample of PBMCs. Receptor source: a female donor in good health.

This clonotype was detected a few times. The rearrangement joins TRBV7-8 to TRBJ1-3; no definite D call. Germline V lookup: CDR1 SGHVS, CDR2 FQNEAQ. Trimming stripped 1 base from V and 2 bases from J, with 9 bases between. The CDR3 runs to 15 residues. The CDR3 region is CASSLGSSPGNTIYF. DNA of the CDR3: TGTGCCAGCAGCTTAGGATCGAGTCCTGGAAACACCATATATTTT.

This clonotype was seen many times. V usage is TRBV6-1 and J usage is TRBJ1-5; 9 nucleotides line up with TRBD1. Germline assignment: CDR1 MNHNS and CDR2 SASEGT. The CDR3 length is 14 residues. V shed 11 bases, J shed 6 bases, and the junction held 11 bases outside the gene matches. The DNA for the CDR3 is TGTGCCGGCCGTATCGGGACAGGGAGTCAGCCCCAGCATTTT. Translation: CAGRIGTGSQPQHF.

This clonotype was counted at least ten times. This sequence joins TRBV4-1 and TRBJ2-1; 8 bases line up with TRBD1. V gave up 1 base and J gave up 2 bases; unmatched junction bases: 16. Germline V gives CDR1 MGHRA, CDR2 YSYEKL. This CDR3 is built from 20 residues. The CDR3, as DNA: TGCGCCAGCAGCCAAGTTCGAGGACAGGGAAGGGGAAGTGCCTACAATGAGCAGTTCTTC. Encoded protein: CASSQVRGQGRGSAYNEQFF.

This clonotype was found many times. V gene TRBV5-1 combines with J gene TRBJ2-5; D might be TRBD1 (5 bases). Germline CDR1 SGHRS, CDR2 YFSETQ. Trimming pared 4 bases from V and 5 bases from J, leaving 18 bases between. CDR3 length: 15 amino acids. CDR3 sequence reads: CASSRGPGPTETQYF. The CDR3 coding sequence is TGCGCCAGCAGCAGGGGCCCCGGGCCAACGGAGACCCAGTACTTC.

This chain joins TRBV30 and TRBJ1-4, with TRBD1 matching over 7 bases. The CDR3 has 15 residues. The V and J ends lost 5 bases and 4 bases, in that order; junction bases with no gene match: 10. Germline assignment: CDR1 GTSNPN and CDR2 SVGIG (reference sequence). CDR3 DNA: TGTGCCTGGGCGAAACGGGACAGACTTAATGAAAAACTGTTTTTT. Its translation: CAWAKRDRLNEKLFF. Using reference TRBV30 and TRBJ1-4 for the parts outside the CDR3, the full variable domain is SQTIHQWPATLVQPVGSPLSLECTVEGTSNPNLYWYRQAAGRGLQLLFYSVGIGQISSEVPQNLSASRPQDRQFILSSKKLLLSDSGFYLCAWAKRDRLNEKLFFGSGTQLSVL.

This clonotype showed up many times. This chain joins TRBV5-8 and TRBJ1-1; no reliable D call. Germline V lookup: CDR1 SGHTS, CDR2 YDEGEE. The CDR3 covers 12 residues. V was pared by 2 bases and J by 5 bases, with 7 bases between. The DNA for the CDR3 is TGTGCCAGCAGCTTTGCTGGGACTGAAGCTTTCTTT. This sequence encodes CASSFAGTEAFF. Based on the CDR3 plus reference TRBV5-8 and TRBJ1-1, the full variable domain is EAGVTQSPTHLIKTRGQQATLRCSPISGHTSVYWYQQALGLGLQFLLWYDEGEERNRGNFPPRFSGRQFPNYSSELNVNALELEDSALYLCASSFAGTEAFFGQGTRLTVV.

This clonotype was counted at least ten times. The V call is TRBV20-1, the J call TRBJ2-1; D call uncertain. Trimming shortened V by 2 bases and J by 4 bases, and 9 bases separated the two germline ends. Germline-derived CDR1 and CDR2 are DFQATT and SNEGSKA (reference sequence). CDR3 length: 13 residues. Written as DNA, the CDR3 is TGCAGTGCTAGATGGCCTAATTACAATGAGCAGTTCTTC. Its protein is CSARWPNYNEQFF.

In its sample, this clonotype was seen many times. Relative to the germline gene, one junction end is altered; a read error may explain this. This rearrangement joins TRBV5-1 to TRBJ2-7; 12 bases line up with TRBD2. The CDR3 runs to 13 residues. CDR1 is SGHRS, CDR2 YFSETQ, per germline. CDR3 amino acids: CASSPTGLAGINF. The CDR3 nucleotides are TGCGCCAGCAGCCCGACCGGACTAGCGGGGATCAACTTC. Combining the CDR3 with reference TRBV5-1 and TRBJ2-7 gives the whole variable domain KAGVTQTPRYLIKTRGQQVTLSCSPISGHRSVSWYQQTPGQGLQFLFEYFSETQRNKGNFPGRFSGRQFSNSRSEMNVSTLELGDSALYLCASSPTGLAGINFGPGTRLTVT.

This clonotype showed up many times. At one of its ends the junction is not consistent with the germline gene, which may arise from a read error. The chain joins TRBV29-1 to TRBJ1-2; 7 bases are a match to TRBD1. CDR1 and CDR2 (germline): SQVTM, ANQGSEA. The CDR3 runs 9 residues. The CDR3 coding sequence is TGCAGCGCTTCTGGGGACAGCAGCTTC. As protein: CSASGDSSF.

This clonotype occurred many times. The chain recombines TRBV20-1 with TRBJ1-2; TRBD1 might be the D (6 bases). This CDR3 comprises 13 residues. V dropped 0 bases and J dropped 2 bases, with 7 bases sitting between them. Germline V gene data show CDR1 as DFQATT and CDR2 as SNEGSKA (reference sequence). CDR3 sequence reads: CSARDGTNYGYTF. CDR3 nucleotide sequence: TGCAGTGCTAGAGATGGGACAAACTATGGCTACACCTTC.

This clonotype was recorded at least ten times. The chain employs TRBV20-1 and TRBJ1-5, with D unclear. The length of the CDR3 is 15 residues. From germline, CDR1 is DFQATT and CDR2 SNEGSKA (reference sequence). Trimming cost V 0 bases and J 2 bases, with 11 bases left between them. The CDR3 bases are TGCAGTGCTAGAGAAGAGGGCAAGGGCAATCAGCCCCAGCATTTT. This gives the protein CSAREEGKGNQPQHF.

This clonotype showed up many times. The V call is TRBV29-1, the J call TRBJ2-7; 12 nucleotides match TRBD1. The CDR3 totals 15 residues. Per the germline V gene, CDR1 is SQVTM and CDR2 is ANQGSEA. The V and J ends lost 6 bases and 5 bases, in that order; junction bases with no gene match: 11. The CDR3 here is CSVAGTGGGRDEQYF. The CDR3, as DNA: TGCAGCGTCGCCGGGACAGGGGGCGGACGCGACGAGCAGTACTTC.